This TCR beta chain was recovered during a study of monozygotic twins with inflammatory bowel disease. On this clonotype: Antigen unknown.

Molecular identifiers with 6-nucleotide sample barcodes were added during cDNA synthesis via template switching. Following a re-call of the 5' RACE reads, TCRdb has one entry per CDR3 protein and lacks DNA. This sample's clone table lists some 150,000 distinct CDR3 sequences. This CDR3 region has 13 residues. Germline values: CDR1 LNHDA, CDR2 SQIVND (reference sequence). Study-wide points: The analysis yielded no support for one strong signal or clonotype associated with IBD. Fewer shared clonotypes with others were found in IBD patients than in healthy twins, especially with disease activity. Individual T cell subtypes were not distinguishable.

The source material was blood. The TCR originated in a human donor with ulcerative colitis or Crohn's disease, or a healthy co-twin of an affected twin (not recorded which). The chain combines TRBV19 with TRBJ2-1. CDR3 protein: CASSGQLYNEQFF.